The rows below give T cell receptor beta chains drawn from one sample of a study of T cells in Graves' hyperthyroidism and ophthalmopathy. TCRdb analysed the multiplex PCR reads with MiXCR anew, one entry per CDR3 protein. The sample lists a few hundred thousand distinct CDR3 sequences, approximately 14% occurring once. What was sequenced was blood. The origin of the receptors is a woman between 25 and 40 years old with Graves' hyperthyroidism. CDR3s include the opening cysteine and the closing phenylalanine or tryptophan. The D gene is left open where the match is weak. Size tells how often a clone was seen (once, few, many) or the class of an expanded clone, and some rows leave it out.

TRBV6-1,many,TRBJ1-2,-,CASSEIAWGGYGYTF,TGTGCCAGCAGTGAAATAGCCTGGGGGGGATATGGCTACACCTTC
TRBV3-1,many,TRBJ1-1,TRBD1,CASSQKDRGTEAFF,TGTGCCAGCAGTCAAAAGGACAGGGGGACTGAAGCTTTCTTT
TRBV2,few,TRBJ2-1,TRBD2,CASHKGGIDEQFF,TGTGCCAGCCATAAGGGAGGGATCGATGAGCAGTTCTTC
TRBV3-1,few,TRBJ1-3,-,CASSQDSRPGNTIYF,TGTGCCAGCAGCCAAGATTCTAGGCCTGGAAACACCATATATTTT
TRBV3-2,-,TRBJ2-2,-,CASLKRELFF,TGTGCCAGCCTGAAGAGGGAGCTGTTTTTT
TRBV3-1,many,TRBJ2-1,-,CASSQDTVSDNEQFF,TGTGCCAGCAGCCAAGATACAGTCTCGGACAATGAGCAGTTCTTC
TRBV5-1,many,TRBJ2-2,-,CASRRQSTGELFF,TGCGCCAGCAGACGGCAGAGCACCGGGGAGCTGTTTTTT
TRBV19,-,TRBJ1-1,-,CASRVAEGVNTEAFF,TGTGCCAGTCGGGTTGCCGAAGGGGTGAACACTGAAGCTTTCTTT
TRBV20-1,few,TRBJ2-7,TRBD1,CSARDRMKGGVYEQYF,TGCAGTGCTAGAGATCGAATGAAAGGGGGCGTCTACGAGCAGTACTTC
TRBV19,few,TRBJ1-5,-,CASSTPPQNSQLQPQHF,TGTGCCAGTAGTACACCACCACAGAACAGCCAACTGCAGCCCCAGCATTTT
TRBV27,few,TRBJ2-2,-,CASSLVYDTGELFF,TGTGCCAGCAGTTTAGTTTACGACACCGGGGAGCTGTTTTTT
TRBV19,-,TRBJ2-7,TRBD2,CASSRTSGAPHSYEQYF,TGTGCCAGTAGTCGGACTAGCGGGGCCCCGCACTCCTACGAGCAGTACTTC
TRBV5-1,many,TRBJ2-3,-,CASSGTIQPDTQYF,TGCGCCAGCAGCGGAACAATTCAGCCAGATACGCAGTATTTT
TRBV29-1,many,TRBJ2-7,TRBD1,CSATVTGDEQYF,TGCAGCGCCACCGTGACAGGGGACGAGCAGTACTTC
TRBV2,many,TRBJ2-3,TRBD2,CASSETPWSGVTDTQYF,TGTGCCAGCAGTGAAACTCCTTGGAGCGGGGTCACAGATACGCAGTATTTT
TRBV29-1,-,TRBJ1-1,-,CSVGTVRGDTEAFF,TGCAGCGTTGGGACGGTTAGAGGCGACACTGAAGCTTTCTTT
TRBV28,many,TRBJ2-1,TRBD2,CASSLPGLAHEQFF,TGTGCCAGCAGTCTGCCGGGACTAGCCCATGAGCAGTTCTTC
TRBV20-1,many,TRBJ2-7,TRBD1,CSARGRQGTYSYEQYF,TGCAGTGCTAGAGGAAGACAGGGGACTTACTCCTACGAGCAGTACTTC
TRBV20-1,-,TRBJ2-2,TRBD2,CSARDASGRGYTGELFF,TGCAGTGCTAGAGATGCTAGCGGGAGAGGGTACACCGGGGAGCTGTTTTTT
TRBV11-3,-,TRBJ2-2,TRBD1,CASEKRQGAGELFF,TGTGCCAGTGAGAAACGACAGGGGGCCGGGGAGCTGTTTTTT
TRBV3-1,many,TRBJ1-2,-,CASSLGTGSYTF,TGTGCCAGCAGCCTAGGGACGGGAAGCTACACCTTC
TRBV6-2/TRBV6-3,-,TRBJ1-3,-,CASSWGAGNTIYF,TGTGCCAGCAGTTGGGGGGCTGGAAACACCATATATTTT
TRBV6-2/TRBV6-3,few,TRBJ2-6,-,CASSYDMAGANVLTF,TGTGCCAGCAGTTACGACATGGCTGGGGCCAACGTCCTGACTTTC
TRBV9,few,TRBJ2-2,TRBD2,CASTSGRRIVGGELFF,TGTGCCAGCACTAGCGGGAGGCGAATAGTAGGCGGGGAGCTGTTTTTT
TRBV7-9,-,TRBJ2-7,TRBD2,CASSLDYRLAGGPDEQYF,TGTGCCAGCAGCTTAGATTATAGACTAGCGGGAGGGCCCGACGAGCAGTACTTC
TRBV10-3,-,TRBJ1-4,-,CAIRVDGYGYCEKLFF,TGTGCCATCAGGGTTGATGGCTACGGTTATTGCGAAAAACTGTTTTTT
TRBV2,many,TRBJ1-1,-,CASMARMNTEAFF,TGTGCCAGCATGGCCAGAATGAACACTGAAGCTTTCTTT
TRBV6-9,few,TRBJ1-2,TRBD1,CASGYRDRTYGYTF,TGTGCCAGCGGTTACCGGGACAGAACCTATGGCTACACCTTC
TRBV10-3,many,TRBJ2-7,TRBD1,CAISELGTAYEQYF,TGTGCCATCAGTGAATTAGGGACAGCCTACGAGCAGTACTTC
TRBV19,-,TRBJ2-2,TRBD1,CASTSFRQGATGELVF,TGTGCCAGTACTTCTTTTAGACAGGGGGCGACCGGGGAGCTGGTTTTT
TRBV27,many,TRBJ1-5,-,CASSPRGTHQPQHF,TGTGCCAGCAGTCCAAGGGGTACCCATCAGCCCCAGCATTTT
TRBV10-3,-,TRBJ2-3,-,CAISGALDTQYF,TGTGCCATCAGCGGGGCTCTAGATACGCAGTATTTT
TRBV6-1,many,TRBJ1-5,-,CASSEVVTYPQHF,TGTGCCAGCAGTGAAGTGGTAACGTATCCCCAGCATTTT
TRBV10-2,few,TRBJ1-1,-,CASSPNPMNTEAFF,TGCGCCAGCAGTCCTAACCCCATGAACACTGAAGCTTTCTTT
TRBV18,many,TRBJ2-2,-,CASSPQSTGELFF,TGTGCCAGCTCACCACAATCAACCGGGGAGCTGTTTTTT
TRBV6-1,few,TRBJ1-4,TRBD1,CASTITGANNEKLFF,TGTGCCAGCACCATCACAGGGGCCAATAATGAAAAACTGTTTTTT
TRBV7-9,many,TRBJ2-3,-,CASSFEPLRTDTQYF,TGTGCCAGCAGCTTTGAGCCCCTCCGCACAGATACGCAGTATTTT
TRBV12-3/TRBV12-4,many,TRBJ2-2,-,CASSSQGSGELFF,TGTGCCAGCAGCAGTCAGGGTTCCGGGGAGCTGTTTTTT
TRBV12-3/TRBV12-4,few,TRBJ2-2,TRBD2,CASSLISGRGQTGELFF,TGTGCCAGCAGTTTAATAAGCGGGAGAGGGCAAACGGGGGAGCTGTTTTTT
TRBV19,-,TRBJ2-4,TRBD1,CASSTGQPNIQYF,TGTGCCAGTAGTACGGGACAGCCAAACATTCAGTACTTC
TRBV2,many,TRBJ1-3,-,CASSVLPISGNTIYF,TGTGCCAGCAGTGTCCTTCCGATCTCTGGAAACACCATATATTTT
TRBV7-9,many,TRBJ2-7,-,CASSSGLDEQYF,TGTGCCAGCAGCTCGGGACTGGACGAGCAGTACTTC
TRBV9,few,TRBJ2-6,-,CASSEAGANVLTF,TGTGCCAGCAGCGAGGCTGGGGCCAACGTCCTGACTTTC
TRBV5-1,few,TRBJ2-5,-,CASSSGTWEETQYF,TGCGCCAGCAGCTCCGGGACCTGGGAAGAGACCCAGTACTTC
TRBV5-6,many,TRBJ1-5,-,CASSFGTLNQPQHF,TGTGCCAGCAGCTTTGGGACACTCAATCAGCCCCAGCATTTT
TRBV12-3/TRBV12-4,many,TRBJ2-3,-,CACRGSDPSRTQYF,TGTGCCTGCCGGGGCAGCGACCCGAGCCGTACGCAGTATTTT
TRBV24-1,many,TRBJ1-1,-,CATRQGGMNTEAFF,TGTGCCACCAGGCAGGGAGGCATGAACACTGAAGCTTTCTTT
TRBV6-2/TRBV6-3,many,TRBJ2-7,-,CASSYWTSGEQYF,TGTGCCAGCAGTTACTGGACGTCAGGCGAGCAGTACTTC
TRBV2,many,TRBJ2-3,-,CASKDGKRASTDTQYF,TGTGCCAGCAAAGACGGGAAGCGGGCTAGCACAGATACGCAGTATTTT
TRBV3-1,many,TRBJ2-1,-,CASSRLGNNEQFF,TGTGCCAGCAGCCGACTTGGGAACAATGAGCAGTTCTTC
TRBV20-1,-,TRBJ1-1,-,CSARVLGRTEAFF,TGCAGTGCTAGAGTTCTGGGACGAACTGAAGCTTTCTTT
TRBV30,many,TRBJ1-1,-,CAWSDAGAEAFF,TGTGCCTGGAGTGACGCGGGGGCTGAAGCTTTCTTT
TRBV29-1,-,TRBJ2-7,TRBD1,CSADLGQGREQYF,TGCAGCGCTGATCTTGGACAGGGCAGAGAGCAGTACTTC
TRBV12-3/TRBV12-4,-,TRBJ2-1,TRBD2,CASTLSGPAYNEQFF,TGTGCCAGCACCCTTAGCGGGCCAGCTTACAATGAGCAGTTCTTC
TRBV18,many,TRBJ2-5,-,CASSPLDTETQYF,TGTGCCAGCTCACCACTAGACACTGAGACCCAGTACTTC
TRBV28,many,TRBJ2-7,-,CASSLDPHTVYEQYF,TGTGCCAGCAGTTTAGATCCACATACCGTCTACGAGCAGTACTTC
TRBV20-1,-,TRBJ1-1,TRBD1,CSASNRGFTEAFF,TGCAGTGCTAGTAACAGGGGATTCACTGAAGCTTTCTTT